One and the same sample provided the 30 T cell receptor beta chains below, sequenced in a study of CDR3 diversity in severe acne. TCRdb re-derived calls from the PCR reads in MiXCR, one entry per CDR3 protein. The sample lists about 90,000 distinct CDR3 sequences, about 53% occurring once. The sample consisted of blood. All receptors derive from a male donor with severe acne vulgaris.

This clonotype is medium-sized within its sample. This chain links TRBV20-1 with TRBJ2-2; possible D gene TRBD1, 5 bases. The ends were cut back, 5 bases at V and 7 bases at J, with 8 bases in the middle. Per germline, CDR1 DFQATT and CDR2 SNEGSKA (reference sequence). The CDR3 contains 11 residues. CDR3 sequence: CSALQDGELFF. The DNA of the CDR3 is TGCAGTGCTCTACAGGACGGGGAGCTGTTTTTT.

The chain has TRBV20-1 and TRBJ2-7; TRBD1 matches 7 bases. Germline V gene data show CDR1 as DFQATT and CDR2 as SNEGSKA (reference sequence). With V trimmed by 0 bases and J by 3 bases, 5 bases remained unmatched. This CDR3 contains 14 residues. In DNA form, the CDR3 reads TGCAGTGCTAGAGATTTAGGGACAGTCTACGAGCAGTACTTC. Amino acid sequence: CSARDLGTVYEQYF.

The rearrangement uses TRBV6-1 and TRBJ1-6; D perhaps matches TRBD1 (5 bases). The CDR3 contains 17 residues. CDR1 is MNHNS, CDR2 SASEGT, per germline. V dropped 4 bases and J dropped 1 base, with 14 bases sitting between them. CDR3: CASSASGTVSYNSPLHF. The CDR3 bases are TGTGCCAGCAGTGCCTCTGGGACGGTGTCCTATAATTCACCCCTCCACTTT.

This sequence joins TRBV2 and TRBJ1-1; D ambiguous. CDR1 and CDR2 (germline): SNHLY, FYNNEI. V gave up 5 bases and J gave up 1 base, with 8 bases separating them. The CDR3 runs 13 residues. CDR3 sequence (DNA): TGTGCCAGCAGTTGGACGGAGAACACTGAAGCTTTCTTT. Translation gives CASSWTENTEAFF.

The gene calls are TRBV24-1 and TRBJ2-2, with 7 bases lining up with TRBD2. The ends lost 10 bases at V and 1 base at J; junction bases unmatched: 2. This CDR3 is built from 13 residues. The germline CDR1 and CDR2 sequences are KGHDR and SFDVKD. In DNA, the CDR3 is TGTGCCACAAGGGAGGGGAACACCGGGGAGCTGTTTTTT. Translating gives CATREGNTGELFF.

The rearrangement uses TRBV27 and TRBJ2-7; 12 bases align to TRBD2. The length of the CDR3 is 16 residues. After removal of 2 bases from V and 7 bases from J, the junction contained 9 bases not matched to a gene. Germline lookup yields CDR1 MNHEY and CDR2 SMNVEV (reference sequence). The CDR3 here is CASSLRRLAGGEEQYV. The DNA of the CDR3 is TGTGCCAGCAGTTTACGGAGGCTAGCGGGAGGGGAAGAGCAGTACGTC.

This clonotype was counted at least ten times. The DNA of the CDR3 is TGTGCCAGCAGTCCACTAGAAGGGGAGCTGTTTTTT. Its protein is CASSPLEGELFF. The chain carries TRBV7-8 and TRBJ2-2; tentative D call: TRBD2 (5 bases). V was pared by 6 bases and J by 8 bases, with 10 bases between. This CDR3 contains 12 residues. Germline CDR1 and CDR2: SGHVS and FQNEAQ.

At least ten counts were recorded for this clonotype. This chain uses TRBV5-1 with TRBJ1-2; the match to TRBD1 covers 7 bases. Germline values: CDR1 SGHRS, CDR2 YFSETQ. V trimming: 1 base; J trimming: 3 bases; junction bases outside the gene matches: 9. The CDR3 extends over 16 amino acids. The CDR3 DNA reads TGCGCCAGCAGCTTGTCGGGCAGGGGGGTATACTATGGCTACACCTTC. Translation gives CASSLSGRGVYYGYTF. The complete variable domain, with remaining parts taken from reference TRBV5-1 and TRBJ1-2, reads KAGVTQTPRYLIKTRGQQVTLSCSPISGHRSVSWYQQTPGQGLQFLFEYFSETQRNKGNFPGRFSGRQFSNSRSEMNVSTLELGDSALYLCASSLSGRGVYYGYTFGSGTRLTVV.

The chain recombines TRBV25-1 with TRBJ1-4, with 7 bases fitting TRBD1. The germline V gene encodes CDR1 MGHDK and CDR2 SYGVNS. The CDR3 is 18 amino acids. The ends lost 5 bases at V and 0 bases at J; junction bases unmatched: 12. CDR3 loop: CASSSSGQNPATNEKLFF. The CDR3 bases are TGTGCCAGCAGTTCGTCGGGACAGAACCCTGCAACTAATGAAAAACTGTTTTTT.

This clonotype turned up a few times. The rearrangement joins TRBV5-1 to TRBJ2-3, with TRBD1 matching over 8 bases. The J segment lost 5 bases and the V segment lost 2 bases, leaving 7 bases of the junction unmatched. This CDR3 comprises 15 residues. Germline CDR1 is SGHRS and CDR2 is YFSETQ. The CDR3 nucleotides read TGCGCCAGCAGCTTACAGGGGGAAGGAGGAGATACGCAGTATTTT. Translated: CASSLQGEGGDTQYF.

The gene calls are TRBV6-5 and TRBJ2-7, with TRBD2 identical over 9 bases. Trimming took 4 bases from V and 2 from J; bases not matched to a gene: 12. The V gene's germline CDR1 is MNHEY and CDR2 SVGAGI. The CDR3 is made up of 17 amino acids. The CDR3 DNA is TGTGCCAGCAGTTTACTCACGGCGGGAGGGCCGCCCTACGAGCAGTACTTC. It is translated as CASSLLTAGGPPYEQYF.

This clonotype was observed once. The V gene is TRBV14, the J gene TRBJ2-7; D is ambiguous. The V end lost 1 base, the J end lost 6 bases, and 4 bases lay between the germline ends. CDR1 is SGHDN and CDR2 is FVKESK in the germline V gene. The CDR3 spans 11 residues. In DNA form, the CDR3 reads TGTGCCAGCAGCCAAGGGGGCGAGCAGTACTTC. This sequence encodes CASSQGGEQYF. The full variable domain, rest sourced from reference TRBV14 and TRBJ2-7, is EAGVTQFPSHSVIEKGQTVTLRCDPISGHDNLYWYRRVMGKEIKFLLHFVKESKQDESGMPNNRFLAERTGGTYSTLKVQPAELEDSGVYFCASSQGGEQYFGPGTRLTVT.

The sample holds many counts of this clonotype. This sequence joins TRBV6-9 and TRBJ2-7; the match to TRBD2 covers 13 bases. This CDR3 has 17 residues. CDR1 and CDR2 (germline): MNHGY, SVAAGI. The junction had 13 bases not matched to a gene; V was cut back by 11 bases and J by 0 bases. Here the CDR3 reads CACKFPGLAGPSYEQYF. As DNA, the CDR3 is TGTGCCTGTAAATTCCCGGGACTAGCGGGACCCTCCTACGAGCAGTACTTC.

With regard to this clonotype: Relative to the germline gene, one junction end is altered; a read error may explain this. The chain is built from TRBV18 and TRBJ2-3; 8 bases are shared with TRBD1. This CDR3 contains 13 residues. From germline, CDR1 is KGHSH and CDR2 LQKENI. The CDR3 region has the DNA TGCGCCAGCTCACAGGGGGACACAGATACGCAGTATTTT. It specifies CASSQGDTDTQYF.

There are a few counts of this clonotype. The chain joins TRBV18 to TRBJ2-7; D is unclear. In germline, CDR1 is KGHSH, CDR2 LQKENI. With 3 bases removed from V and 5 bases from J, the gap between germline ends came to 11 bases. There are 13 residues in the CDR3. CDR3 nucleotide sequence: TGTGCCAGCTCACCTACGGCAGGCCACGAGCAGTACTTC. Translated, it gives CASSPTAGHEQYF.

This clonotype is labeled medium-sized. CDR3 nucleotides: TGTGCCAGCAGTTTCCAGGGATGGACCGGGGAGCTGTTTTTT. Encoded protein: CASSFQGWTGELFF. The chain employs TRBV27 and TRBJ2-2; a possible D gene is TRBD1 (5 bases). Between the trimmed V and J ends, which lost 3 bases and 5 bases, there was a span of 10 bases. Germline lookup yields CDR1 MNHEY and CDR2 SMNVEV (reference sequence). The CDR3 sequence is 14 residues long.

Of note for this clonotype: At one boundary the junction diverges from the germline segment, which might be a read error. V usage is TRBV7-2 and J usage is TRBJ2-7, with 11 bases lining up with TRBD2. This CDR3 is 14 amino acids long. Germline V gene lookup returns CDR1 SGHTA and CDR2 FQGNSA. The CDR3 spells CASSFPSGRSEQYF. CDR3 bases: TGCGCCAGCAGCTTTCCTAGCGGGAGGTCCGAGCAGTACTTC.

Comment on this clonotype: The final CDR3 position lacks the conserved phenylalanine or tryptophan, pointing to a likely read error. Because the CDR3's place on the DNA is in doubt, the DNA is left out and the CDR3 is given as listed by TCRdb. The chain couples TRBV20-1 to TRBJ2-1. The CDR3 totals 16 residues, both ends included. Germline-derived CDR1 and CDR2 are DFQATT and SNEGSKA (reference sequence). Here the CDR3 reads CSASGRSRVYGYTFGS.

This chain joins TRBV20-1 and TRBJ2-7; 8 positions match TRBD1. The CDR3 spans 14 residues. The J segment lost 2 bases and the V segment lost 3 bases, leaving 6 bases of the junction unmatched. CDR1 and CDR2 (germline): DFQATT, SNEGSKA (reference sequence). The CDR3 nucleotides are TGCAGTGCTAGGGAAGACAGGGGACCCTACGAGCAGTACTTC. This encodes CSAREDRGPYEQYF.

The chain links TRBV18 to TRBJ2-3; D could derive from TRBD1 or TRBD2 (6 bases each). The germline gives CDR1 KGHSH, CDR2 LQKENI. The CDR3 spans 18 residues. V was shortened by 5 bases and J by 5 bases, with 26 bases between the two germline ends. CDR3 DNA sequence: TGTGCCAGCTCAACCGGAATTGTATTTGGGGGGCTGAGAGATACGCAGTATTTT. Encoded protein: CASSTGIVFGGLRDTQYF.

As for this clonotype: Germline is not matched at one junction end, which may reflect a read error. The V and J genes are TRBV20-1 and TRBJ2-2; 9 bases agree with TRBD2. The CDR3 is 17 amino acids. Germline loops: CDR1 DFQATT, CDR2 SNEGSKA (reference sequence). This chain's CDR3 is CSARDLASGEYTGELSF. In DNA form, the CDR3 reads TGCAGTGCTAGAGATTTGGCTAGCGGGGAATACACCGGGGAGCTGTCTTTT.

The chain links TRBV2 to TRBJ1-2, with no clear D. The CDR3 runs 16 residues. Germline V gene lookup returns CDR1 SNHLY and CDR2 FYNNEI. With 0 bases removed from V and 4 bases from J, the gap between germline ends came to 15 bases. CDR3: CASSEALTSGGYGYTF. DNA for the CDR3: TGTGCCAGCAGTGAAGCGCTCACCTCAGGAGGCTATGGCTACACCTTC.

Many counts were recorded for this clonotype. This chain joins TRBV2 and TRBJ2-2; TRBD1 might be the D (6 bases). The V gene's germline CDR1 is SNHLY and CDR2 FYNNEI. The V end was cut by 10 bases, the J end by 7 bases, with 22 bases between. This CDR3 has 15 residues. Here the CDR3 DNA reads TGTGCCACGAAGCAGTCCGAAAGGGGGAGCGGGGAGCTGTTTTTT. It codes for CATKQSERGSGELFF. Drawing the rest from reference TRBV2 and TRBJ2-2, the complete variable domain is EPEVTQTPSHQVTQMGQEVILRCVPISNHLYFYWYRQILGQKVEFLVSFYNNEISEKSEIFDDQFSVERPDGSNFTLKIRSTKLEDSAMYFCATKQSERGSGELFFGEGSRLTVL.

The CDR3 here is CATRTGGSGGYVLTF. The CDR3 nucleotides read TGTGCCACCAGGACAGGGGGCTCTGGGGGCTACGTCCTGACTTTC. V is TRBV5-4 and J is TRBJ2-6; 11 bases agree with TRBD1. The CDR3 runs 15 residues. V shed 9 bases, J shed 11 bases, and the junction held 13 bases outside the gene matches. Germline-derived CDR1 and CDR2 are SGHNT and YYREEE (reference sequence).

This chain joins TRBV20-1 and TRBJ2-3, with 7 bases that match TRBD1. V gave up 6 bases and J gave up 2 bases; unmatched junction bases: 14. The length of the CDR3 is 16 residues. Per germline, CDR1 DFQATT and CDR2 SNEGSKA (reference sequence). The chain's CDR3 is CSAKPRGTDPTDTQYF. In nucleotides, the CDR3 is TGCAGTGCAAAACCCAGGGGGACAGATCCCACAGATACGCAGTATTTT.

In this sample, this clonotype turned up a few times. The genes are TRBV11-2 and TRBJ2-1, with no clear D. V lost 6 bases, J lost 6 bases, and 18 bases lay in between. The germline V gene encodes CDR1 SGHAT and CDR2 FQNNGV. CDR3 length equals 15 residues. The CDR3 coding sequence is TGTGCCAGCAGATCTGCGGTTCTAAGACCCAATGAGCAGTTCTTC. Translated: CASRSAVLRPNEQFF.

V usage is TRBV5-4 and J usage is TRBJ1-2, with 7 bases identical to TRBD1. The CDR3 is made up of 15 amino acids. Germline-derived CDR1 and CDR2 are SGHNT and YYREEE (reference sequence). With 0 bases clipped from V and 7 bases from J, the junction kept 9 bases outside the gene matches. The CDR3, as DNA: TGTGCCAGCAGCTTGGCAGGGGCAGGGGGGAGTGGCTACACCTTC. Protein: CASSLAGAGGSGYTF.

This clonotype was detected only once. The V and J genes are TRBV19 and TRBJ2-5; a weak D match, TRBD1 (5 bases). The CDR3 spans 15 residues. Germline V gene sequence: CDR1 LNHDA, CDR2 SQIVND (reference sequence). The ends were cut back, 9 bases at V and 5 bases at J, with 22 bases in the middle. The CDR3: CASSLPGWVGETQYF. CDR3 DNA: TGTGCCAGCAGCTTACCAGGGTGGGTCGGTGAGACCCAGTACTTC.

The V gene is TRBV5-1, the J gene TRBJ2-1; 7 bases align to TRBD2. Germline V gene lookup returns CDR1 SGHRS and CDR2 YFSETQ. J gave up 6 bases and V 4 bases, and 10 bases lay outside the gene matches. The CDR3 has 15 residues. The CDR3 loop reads CASSPLGGGGNEQFF. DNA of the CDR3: TGCGCCAGCAGCCCGCTTGGGGGGGGGGGCAATGAGCAGTTCTTC.

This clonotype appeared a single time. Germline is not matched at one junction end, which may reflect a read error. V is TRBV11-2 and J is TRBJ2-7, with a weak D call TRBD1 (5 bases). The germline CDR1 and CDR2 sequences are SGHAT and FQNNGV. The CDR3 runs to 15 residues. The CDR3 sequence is CASSLGGRSSHEQYF. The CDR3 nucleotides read TGTGCCAGCAGCTTAGGGGGCAGGAGCTCCCACGAGCAGTACTTC.